The 21 T cell receptor beta chains below come from one sample, sequenced in a study of T cells in Graves' hyperthyroidism and ophthalmopathy. The TCR beta CDR3 regions underwent amplification using RNA transcripts as the source. With the HTBI primer set, the TCR CDR3 went through a first round of RT-PCR. MiXCR, applied by TCRdb to the multiplex PCR reads, yields one record per CDR3 protein. The repertoire includes a few hundred thousand distinct CDR3 sequences, approximately 15% of them detected once, and approximately 7.4% sits in the top ten. Sequenced input: blood. The receptors were sampled from a woman aged 25 to 45 with Graves' hyperthyroidism.

This clonotype was counted between two and nine times. The chain recombines TRBV6-1 with TRBJ1-2, with D unresolved. V lost 5 bases and J 4 bases, leaving 23 bases between the germline ends. The CDR3 has 17 residues. Germline CDR1 is MNHNS and CDR2 is SASEGT. CDR3 DNA: TGTGCCAGCAGTACCTCGCTATTAGGACTGCTTGCCTATGGCTACACCTTC. It encodes CASSTSLLGLLAYGYTF.

This clonotype occurred many times. The chain uses TRBV18 and TRBJ2-1; D gene ambiguous. The CDR3 spans 13 residues. Trimming cost V 0 bases and J 8 bases, with 8 bases left between them. In germline, CDR1 is KGHSH, CDR2 LQKENI. In DNA form, the CDR3 reads TGTGCCAGCTCACCACCGAGACGAGATGAGCAGTTCTTC. Translated: CASSPPRRDEQFF.

This clonotype has more than one count but fewer than ten. The rearrangement links TRBV6-1 to TRBJ2-7; D is undetermined. The CDR3 sequence is 10 residues long. V lost 11 bases, J lost 0 bases, and 5 bases lay in between. The germline CDR1 and CDR2 sequences are MNHNS and SASEGT. In nucleotides, the CDR3 is TGTGCCGTCAGCTCCTACGAGCAGTACTTC. Translated, it gives CAVSSYEQYF.

This clonotype has more than one count but fewer than ten. This rearrangement joins TRBV7-9 to TRBJ2-2, with 10 bases lining up with TRBD2. The CDR3 loop spans 16 amino acids. V lost 3 bases and J lost 3; bases outside the gene matches: 4. Germline CDR1 is SEHNR and CDR2 is FQNEAQ (reference sequence). CDR3 residues: CASSFFGLADTGELFF. For the CDR3, the DNA is TGTGCCAGCAGCTTCTTTGGACTAGCGGACACCGGGGAGCTGTTTTTT.

The chain joins TRBV6-6 to TRBJ2-3, with a possible D match to TRBD2 (5 bases). With 2 bases removed from V and 3 bases from J, the gap between germline ends came to 9 bases. Looked up from germline, CDR1 is MNHNY and CDR2 is SVGAGI (reference sequence). The CDR3 is 14 amino acids. CDR3: CASSYTTTTDTQYF. CDR3 DNA sequence: TGTGCCAGCAGTTACACGACTACAACAGATACGCAGTATTTT.

This clonotype was counted at least ten times. The gene calls are TRBV20-1 and TRBJ2-1; a weak D match, TRBD1 (6 bases). This CDR3 spans 14 amino acids. Germline V CDR1 and CDR2: DFQATT, SNEGSKA (reference sequence). With 7 bases removed from V and 5 bases from J, the gap between germline ends came to 18 bases. In DNA form, the CDR3 reads TGCAGTGGGGTAACAGGGTCGGGAAACAATGAGCAGTTCTTC. It yields the protein CSGVTGSGNNEQFF.

In regard to this clonotype: A much more abundant neighbour one base away suggests this may be a read error. The chain has TRBV29-1 and TRBJ2-7, with 8 bases lining up with TRBD1. This CDR3 has 17 residues. V trimming: 6 bases; J trimming: 6 bases; junction bases outside the gene matches: 22. Germline loops: CDR1 SQVTM, CDR2 ANQGSEA. Here the CDR3 reads CSVDCPDTGTGPCEQYF. The CDR3 bases are TGCAGCGTCGATTGTCCGGACACCGGGACAGGTCCCTGCGAGCAGTACTTC.

There are many counts of this clonotype. The chain employs TRBV2 and TRBJ2-1; no firm D call. The germline CDR1 and CDR2 sequences are SNHLY and FYNNEI. The CDR3 contains 13 residues. The V end was cut by 5 bases, the J end by 8 bases, with 13 bases between. CDR3 region: CASSPPGRDEQFF. The CDR3 nucleotides are TGTGCCAGCAGTCCCCCGGGTCGGGATGAGCAGTTCTTC.

The genes are TRBV24-1 and TRBJ2-5; 8 bases are shared with TRBD1. The length of the CDR3 is 15 residues. The ends lost 5 bases at V and 0 bases at J; junction bases unmatched: 4. The V gene's germline CDR1 is KGHDR and CDR2 SFDVKD. CDR3 sequence (DNA): TGTGCCACCAGTGGCCGGGACAGGTACCAAGAGACCCAGTACTTC. Its translation: CATSGRDRYQETQYF.

Ten or more counts support this clonotype. The chain carries TRBV5-1 and TRBJ1-1, with D maybe TRBD1 (6 bases). Germline CDR1 SGHRS, CDR2 YFSETQ. The CDR3 loop spans 14 amino acids. Trimming pared 3 bases from V and 7 bases from J, leaving 16 bases between. The CDR3 spells CASSSTQGGGEAFF. In DNA form, the CDR3 reads TGCGCCAGCAGCTCAACACAGGGTGGAGGTGAAGCTTTCTTT.

This chain joins TRBV19 and TRBJ2-1; TRBD2 is a possible D gene (5 bases). Deletions cut 8 bases from V and 13 bases from J, with 21 bases between. This CDR3 has 13 amino acids. CDR1 is LNHDA, CDR2 SQIVND, per germline (reference sequence). The CDR3 loop reads CASFSLGREEQFF. As DNA, the CDR3 is TGTGCCAGTTTCTCCCTTGGGAGAGAAGAACAGTTCTTC.

The gene calls are TRBV6-2 or TRBV6-3 and TRBJ2-7; 9 positions match TRBD1. The CDR3 runs 14 residues. V lost 6 bases to trimming and J lost 2 bases; unmatched junction nucleotides: 5. The germline V gene has CDR1 MNHEY and CDR2 SVGEGT. CDR3 residues: CASRTGGPPYEQYF. The CDR3 coding sequence is TGTGCCAGCAGAACAGGGGGCCCCCCCTACGAGCAGTACTTC.

The chain couples TRBV20-1 to TRBJ2-3; 7 bases are shared with TRBD2. Germline CDR1 and CDR2: DFQATT and SNEGSKA (reference sequence). CDR3 size: 13 residues. Trimming cost V 6 bases and J 1 base; bases outside gene matches: 4. This CDR3 is CSAGGLGTDTQYF. The CDR3 DNA is TGCAGTGCCGGGGGGTTGGGCACAGATACGCAGTATTTT.

This clonotype was observed at least ten times. V usage is TRBV28 and J usage is TRBJ2-3, with D tentatively TRBD2 (5 bases). The CDR3 spans 15 residues. Germline CDR1 is MDHEN and CDR2 is SYDVKM. The V end lost 8 bases, the J end lost 0 bases, and 15 bases lay between the germline ends. The chain's CDR3 is CASGRERTSTDTQYF. The CDR3 coding sequence is TGTGCCAGCGGCAGAGAGCGGACTAGCACAGATACGCAGTATTTT.

This clonotype came up a few times. This sequence joins TRBV12-3 or TRBV12-4 and TRBJ2-7, with 7 positions matching TRBD2. This CDR3 region has 16 residues. Unmatched junction bases numbered 11, after V lost 4 bases and J lost 2 bases. This CDR3 reads CASSSLRTRRAYEQYF. For the CDR3, the DNA is TGTGCCAGCAGTTCCCTCCGGACTAGACGAGCCTACGAGCAGTACTTC.

The rearrangement links TRBV20-1 to TRBJ2-1; 9 positions agree with TRBD2. The length of the CDR3 is 15 residues. J was trimmed by 10 bases and V by 0 bases; bases with no gene match: 10. Germline loops: CDR1 DFQATT, CDR2 SNEGSKA (reference sequence). In nucleotides, the CDR3 is TGCAGTGCTAGAGAGGGGGGACTAGCAGGGGGGGAGCAGTTCTTC. Protein sequence: CSAREGGLAGGEQFF.

The sample holds many counts of this clonotype. This chain connects TRBV3-1 to TRBJ2-7, with a weak D call TRBD1 (6 bases). This CDR3 spans 14 amino acids. The germline gives CDR1 LGHDT, CDR2 YNNKEL (reference sequence). V lost 2 bases, J lost 4 bases, and 12 bases lay in between. This CDR3 is CASSQNTGKYEQYF. The CDR3 region has the DNA TGTGCCAGCAGCCAAAACACAGGGAAATACGAGCAGTACTTC.

This clonotype was detected a few times. CDR3 loop: CASSFQGLDTIYF. CDR3 DNA sequence: TGTGCCAGCAGTTTCCAGGGTTTGGACACCATATATTTT. The chain links TRBV12-3 or TRBV12-4 to TRBJ1-3; D perhaps matches TRBD1 (5 bases). This CDR3 is 13 amino acids long. The V gene lost 3 bases and the J gene lost 8 bases, with 11 bases spanning the gap.

This chain links TRBV27 with TRBJ1-1; TRBD1 might be the D (6 bases). Germline-derived CDR1 and CDR2 are MNHEY and SMNVEV (reference sequence). The length of the CDR3 is 16 residues. The germline V and J ends were trimmed by 1 base and 5 bases, with 17 bases remaining between them. This CDR3 reads CASSLYSTGFKTEAFF. Here the CDR3 DNA reads TGTGCCAGCAGTTTATACTCCACAGGGTTCAAGACTGAAGCTTTCTTT.

This clonotype was observed at least ten times. The chain links TRBV20-1 to TRBJ1-1, with unresolved D. CDR3 length equals 11 residues. Trimming pared 5 bases from V and 6 bases from J, leaving 10 bases between. The germline gives CDR1 DFQATT, CDR2 SNEGSKA (reference sequence). CDR3 sequence reads: CSARTSSEAFF. CDR3 nucleotide sequence: TGCAGTGCTCGAACCAGTTCTGAAGCTTTCTTT.

This chain links TRBV4-1 with TRBJ2-7; 8 bases are shared with TRBD2. The CDR3 consists of 14 residues. Germline V gene data show CDR1 as MGHRA and CDR2 as YSYEKL. V trimming: 4 bases; J trimming: 2 bases; junction bases outside the gene matches: 4. CDR3 loop: CASSPTSGPYEQYF. As DNA, the CDR3 is TGCGCCAGCAGCCCAACTAGCGGTCCCTACGAGCAGTACTTC.